One T cell receptor beta chain is described in this entry. Its cognate antigen is unknown. This entry comes from a study of response to subunit inactivated influenza vaccine. Study outcomes and limitations: Authors proposed each seasonal influenza vaccination draws in few new T cells.

One entry per CDR3 protein results from TCRdb running MiXCR on the RT-PCR reads. The profile covers just under 550,000 distinct CDR3 sequences, with approximately 24% appearing a single time and roughly 2.8% taken by the ten largest. The V and J ends lost 0 bases and 9 bases respectively, with 21 bases between them. Germline CDR1 and CDR2: DFQATT and SNEGSKA (reference sequence). This CDR3 region has 17 residues. The same sample was also used in a study of T cells expressing NK-cell markers. That study adds: 5'RACE template switching built TCR beta cDNA with unique molecular identifiers. Sorted CD3+CD56+NKG2C+, CD3+CD56+NKG2C- and CD3+CD56-NKG2C+ T cells supplied TCR beta repertoires. Seven donors tested HCMV-seropositive and one tested seronegative among the eight sequenced. Sorting was restricted to alpha-beta TCR T cells by an anti-gamma-delta TCR antibody in several experiments.

This rearrangement joins TRBV20-1 to TRBJ1-6; TRBD1 might be the D (6 bases). Sequencing used CD4+ T cells sorted from PBMCs, obtained roughly 13 days after vaccination. The receptor comes from a man aged 50-59 years who received an inactivated influenza vaccine. The CDR3 is CSARDLLRGPSTSPLHF. CDR3 DNA sequence: TGCAGTGCTAGAGATCTTCTCAGGGGCCCCTCCACTTCACCCCTCCACTTT.